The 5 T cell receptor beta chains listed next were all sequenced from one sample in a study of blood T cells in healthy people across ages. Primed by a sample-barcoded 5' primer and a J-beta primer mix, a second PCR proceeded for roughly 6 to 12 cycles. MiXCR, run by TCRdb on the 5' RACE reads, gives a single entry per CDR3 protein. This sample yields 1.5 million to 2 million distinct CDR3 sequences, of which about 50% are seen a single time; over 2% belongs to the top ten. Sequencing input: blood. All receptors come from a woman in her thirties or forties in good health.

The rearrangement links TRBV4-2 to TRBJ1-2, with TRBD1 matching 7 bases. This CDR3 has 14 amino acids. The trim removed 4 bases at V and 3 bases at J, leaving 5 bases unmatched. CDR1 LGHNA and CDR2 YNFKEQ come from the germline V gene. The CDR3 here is CASSPQDRDYGYTF. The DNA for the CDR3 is TGTGCCAGCAGCCCGCAAGACAGGGACTATGGCTACACCTTC.

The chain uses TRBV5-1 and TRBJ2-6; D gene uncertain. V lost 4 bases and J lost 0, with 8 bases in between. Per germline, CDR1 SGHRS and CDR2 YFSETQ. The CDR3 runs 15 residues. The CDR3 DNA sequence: TGCGCCAGCAGCACCTACCCCTCTGGGGCCAACGTCCTGACTTTC. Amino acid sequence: CASSTYPSGANVLTF. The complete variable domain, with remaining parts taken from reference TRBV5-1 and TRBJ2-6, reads KAGVTQTPRYLIKTRGQQVTLSCSPISGHRSVSWYQQTPGQGLQFLFEYFSETQRNKGNFPGRFSGRQFSNSRSEMNVSTLELGDSALYLCASSTYPSGANVLTFGAGSRLTVL.

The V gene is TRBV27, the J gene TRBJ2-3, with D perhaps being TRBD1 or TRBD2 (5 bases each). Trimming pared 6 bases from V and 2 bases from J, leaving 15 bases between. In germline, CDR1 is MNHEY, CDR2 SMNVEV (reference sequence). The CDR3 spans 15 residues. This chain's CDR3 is CASRSGWGITDTQYF. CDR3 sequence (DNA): TGTGCCAGCAGGTCGGGTTGGGGGATCACAGATACGCAGTATTTT.

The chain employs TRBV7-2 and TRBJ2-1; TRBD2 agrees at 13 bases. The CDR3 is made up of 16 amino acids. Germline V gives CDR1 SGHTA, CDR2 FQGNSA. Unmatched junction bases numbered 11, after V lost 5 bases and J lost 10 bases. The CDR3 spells CASSPRRLAGGDEQFF. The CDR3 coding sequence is TGTGCCAGCAGCCCGAGGCGACTAGCGGGGGGAGACGAGCAGTTCTTC.

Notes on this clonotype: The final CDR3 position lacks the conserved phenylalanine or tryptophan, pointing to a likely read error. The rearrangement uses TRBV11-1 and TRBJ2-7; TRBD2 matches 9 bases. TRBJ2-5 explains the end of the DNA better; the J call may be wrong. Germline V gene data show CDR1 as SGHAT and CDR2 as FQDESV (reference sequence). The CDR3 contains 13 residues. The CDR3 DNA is TGTGCCAGCAGGACTAGCGGCCAAGAGACCCAGTACTTA. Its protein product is CASRTSGQETQYL.